The clone carrying this T cell receptor (beta chain) was detected many times. These data belong to a study of cytomegalovirus exposure and HLA in healthy donors. CDR3 size: 16 residues. With 1 base clipped from V and 10 bases from J, the junction kept 9 bases outside the gene matches. CDR1 and CDR2 from the germline V gene are MNHNS and SASEGT. PCR involved 60 Vbeta and 13 Jbeta primers. Method: immunoSEQ multiplex PCR; TCRdb's copy keeps in-frame clones and lacks some. The table has approximately 120,000 clones, roughly 68% seen once. The sample taken for sequencing was PBMCs. The chain is built from TRBV6-1 and TRBJ2-2; 10 nucleotides match TRBD1. The TCR originated in a woman aged 45 to 65 in good health and CMV-seropositive. The CDR3 loop is CASSEVGGQGSEELFF. The CDR3 DNA follows: TGTGCCAGCAGTGAAGTAGGGGGACAGGGGAGTGAGGAGCTGTTTTTT.